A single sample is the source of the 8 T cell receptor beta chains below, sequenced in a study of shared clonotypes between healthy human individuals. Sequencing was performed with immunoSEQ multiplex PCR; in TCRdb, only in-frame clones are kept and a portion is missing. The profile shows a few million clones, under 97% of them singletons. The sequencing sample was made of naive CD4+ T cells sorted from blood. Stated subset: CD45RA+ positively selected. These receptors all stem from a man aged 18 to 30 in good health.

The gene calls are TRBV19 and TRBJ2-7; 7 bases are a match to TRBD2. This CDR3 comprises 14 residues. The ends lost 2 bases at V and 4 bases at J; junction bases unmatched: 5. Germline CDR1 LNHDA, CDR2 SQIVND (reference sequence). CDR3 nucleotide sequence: TGTGCCAGTAGTATACCGGGAGGTGTTTACGAGCAGTACTTC. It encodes CASSIPGGVYEQYF.

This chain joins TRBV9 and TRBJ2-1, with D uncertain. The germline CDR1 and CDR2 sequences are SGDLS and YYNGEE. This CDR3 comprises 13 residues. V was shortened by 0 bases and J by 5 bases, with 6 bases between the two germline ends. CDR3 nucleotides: TGTGCCAGCAGCGTAGACCCAAACAATGAGCAGTTCTTC. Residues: CASSVDPNNEQFF.

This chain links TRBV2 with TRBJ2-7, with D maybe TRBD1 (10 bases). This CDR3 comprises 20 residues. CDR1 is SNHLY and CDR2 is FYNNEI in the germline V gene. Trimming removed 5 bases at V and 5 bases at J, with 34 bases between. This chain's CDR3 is CASSLTGQGVVVAGADEQYF. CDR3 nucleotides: TGTGCCAGCAGTTTAACAGGACAGGGGGTTGTGGTAGCGGGGGCCGACGAGCAGTACTTC.

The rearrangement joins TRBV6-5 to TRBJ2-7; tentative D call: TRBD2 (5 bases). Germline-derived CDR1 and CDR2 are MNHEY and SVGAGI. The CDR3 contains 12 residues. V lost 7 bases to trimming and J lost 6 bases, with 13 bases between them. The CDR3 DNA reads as TGTGCCAGCAAAACTAGTACGTCCGAGCAGTACTTC. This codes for CASKTSTSEQYF.

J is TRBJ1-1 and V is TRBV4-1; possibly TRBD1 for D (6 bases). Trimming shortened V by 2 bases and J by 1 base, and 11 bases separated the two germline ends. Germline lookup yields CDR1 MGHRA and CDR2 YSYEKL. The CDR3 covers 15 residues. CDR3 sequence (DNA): TGCGCCAGCAGCCAACGGACAGAACCGAACACTGAAGCTTTCTTT. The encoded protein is CASSQRTEPNTEAFF.

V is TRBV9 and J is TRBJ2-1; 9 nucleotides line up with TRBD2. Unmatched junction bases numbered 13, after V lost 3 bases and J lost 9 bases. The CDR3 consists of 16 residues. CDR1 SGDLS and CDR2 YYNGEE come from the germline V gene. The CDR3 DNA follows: TGTGCCAGCAGCGCCGGGACTAGCCGAACGGCGGGTGAGCAGTTCTTC. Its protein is CASSAGTSRTAGEQFF.

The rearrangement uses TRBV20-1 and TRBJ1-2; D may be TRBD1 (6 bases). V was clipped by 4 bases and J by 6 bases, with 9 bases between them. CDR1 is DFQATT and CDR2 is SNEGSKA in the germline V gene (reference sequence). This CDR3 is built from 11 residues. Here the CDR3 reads CSATHRDGYTF. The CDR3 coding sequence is TGCAGTGCTACCCACAGGGATGGCTACACCTTC.

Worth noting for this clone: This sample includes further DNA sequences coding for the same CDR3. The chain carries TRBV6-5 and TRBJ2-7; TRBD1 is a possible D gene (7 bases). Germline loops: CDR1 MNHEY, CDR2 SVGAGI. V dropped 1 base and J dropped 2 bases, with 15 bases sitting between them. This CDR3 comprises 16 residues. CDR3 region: CASSYYGQGGTYEQYF. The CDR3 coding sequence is TGTGCCAGCAGTTACTATGGGCAGGGGGGCACCTACGAGCAGTACTTC.